This T cell receptor beta chain was found in a study of shared clonotypes between healthy human individuals. Every subset's genomic DNA went evenly onto several immunoSEQ plates. Some clones are missing from TCRdb's copy, which holds only in-frame ones; the method was immunoSEQ multiplex PCR. The profile shows 760,000 or so clones, about 97% of them singletons. CD45RO negativity and positive selection for CCR7 defined naive CD8 cells, a population that excluded terminally differentiated effector memory CD45RA+ cells. The CDR3 consists of 13 residues. V was shortened by 0 bases and J by 7 bases, with 9 bases between the two germline ends. The germline gives CDR1 LNHDA, CDR2 SQIVND (reference sequence). This clone was observed a handful of times. Its antigen remains unidentified. Study findings and constraints: The low donor count limited represented genetic and exposure-history diversity.

This chain connects TRBV19 to TRBJ1-1; D call uncertain. This clonotype was sampled from a man aged 30 to 45 in good health. Sequencing was performed on naive CD8+ T cells sorted from blood. This CDR3 is CASSIDGTIEAFF. For the CDR3, the DNA is TGTGCCAGTAGTATAGACGGTACGATTGAAGCTTTCTTT.